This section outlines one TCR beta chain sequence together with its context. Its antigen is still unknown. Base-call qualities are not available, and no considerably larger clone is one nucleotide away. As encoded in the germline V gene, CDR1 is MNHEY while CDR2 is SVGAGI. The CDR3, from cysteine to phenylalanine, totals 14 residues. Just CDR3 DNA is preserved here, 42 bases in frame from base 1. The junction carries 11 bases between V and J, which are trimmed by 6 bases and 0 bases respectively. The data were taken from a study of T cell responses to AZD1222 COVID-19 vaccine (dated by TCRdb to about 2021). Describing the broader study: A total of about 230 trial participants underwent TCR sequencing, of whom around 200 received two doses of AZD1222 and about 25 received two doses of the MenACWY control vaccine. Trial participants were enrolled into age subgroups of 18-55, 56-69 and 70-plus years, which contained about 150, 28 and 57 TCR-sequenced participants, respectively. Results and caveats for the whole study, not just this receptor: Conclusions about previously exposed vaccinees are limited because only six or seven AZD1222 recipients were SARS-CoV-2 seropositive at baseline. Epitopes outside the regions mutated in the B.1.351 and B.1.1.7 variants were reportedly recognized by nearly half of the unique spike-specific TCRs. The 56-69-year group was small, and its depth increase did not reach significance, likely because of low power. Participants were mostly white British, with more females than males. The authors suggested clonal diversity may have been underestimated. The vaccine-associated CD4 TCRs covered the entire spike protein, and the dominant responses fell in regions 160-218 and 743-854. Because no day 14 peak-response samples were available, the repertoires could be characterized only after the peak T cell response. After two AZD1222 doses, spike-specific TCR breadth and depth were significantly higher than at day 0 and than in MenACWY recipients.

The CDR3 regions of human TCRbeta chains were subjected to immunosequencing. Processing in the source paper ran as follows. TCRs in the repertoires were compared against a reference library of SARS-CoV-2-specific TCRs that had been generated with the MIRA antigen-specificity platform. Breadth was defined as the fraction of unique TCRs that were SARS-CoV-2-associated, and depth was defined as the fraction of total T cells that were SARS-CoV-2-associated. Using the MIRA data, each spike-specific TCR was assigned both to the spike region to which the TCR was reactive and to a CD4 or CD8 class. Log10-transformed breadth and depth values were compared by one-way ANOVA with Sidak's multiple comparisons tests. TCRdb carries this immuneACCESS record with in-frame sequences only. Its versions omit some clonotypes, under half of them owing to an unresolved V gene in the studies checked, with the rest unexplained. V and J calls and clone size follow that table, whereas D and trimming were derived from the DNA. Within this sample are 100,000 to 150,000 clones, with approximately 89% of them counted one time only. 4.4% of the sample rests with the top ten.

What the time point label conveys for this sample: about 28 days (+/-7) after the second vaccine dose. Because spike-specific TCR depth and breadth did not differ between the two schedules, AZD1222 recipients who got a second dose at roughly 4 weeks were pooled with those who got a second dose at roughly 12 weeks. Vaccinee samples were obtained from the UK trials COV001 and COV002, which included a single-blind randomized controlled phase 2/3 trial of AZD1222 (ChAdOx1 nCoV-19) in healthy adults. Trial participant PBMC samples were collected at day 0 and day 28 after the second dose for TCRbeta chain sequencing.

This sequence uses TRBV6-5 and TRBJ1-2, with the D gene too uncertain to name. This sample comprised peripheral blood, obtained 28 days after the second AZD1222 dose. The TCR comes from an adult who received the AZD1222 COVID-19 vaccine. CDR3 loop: CASRKRQSNYGYTF. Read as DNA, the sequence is TGTGCCAGCAGGAAACGGCAGTCTAACTATGGCTACACCTTC.